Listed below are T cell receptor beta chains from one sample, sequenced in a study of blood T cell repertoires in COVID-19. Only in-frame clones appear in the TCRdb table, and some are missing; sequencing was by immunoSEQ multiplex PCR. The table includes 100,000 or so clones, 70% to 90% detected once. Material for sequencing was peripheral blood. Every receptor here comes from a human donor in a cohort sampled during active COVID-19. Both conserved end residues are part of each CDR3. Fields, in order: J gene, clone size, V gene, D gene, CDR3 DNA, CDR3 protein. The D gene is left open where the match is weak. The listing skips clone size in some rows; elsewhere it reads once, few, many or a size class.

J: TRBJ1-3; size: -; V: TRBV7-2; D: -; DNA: TGTGCCAGCAGCTTACCCTCCACAGGGGGAAACACCATATATTTT; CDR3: CASSLPSTGGNTIYF
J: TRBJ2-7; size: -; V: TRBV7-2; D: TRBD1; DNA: TGTGCCAGCAGCTTGTCGGCACAGGGGTTATCCGAGCAGTACTTC; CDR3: CASSLSAQGLSEQYF
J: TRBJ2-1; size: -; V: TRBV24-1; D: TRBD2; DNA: TGTGCCACCAGTGATTCTAGCGGGGCCTTGGGGGAGATCTACAATGAGCAGTTCTTC; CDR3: CATSDSSGALGEIYNEQFF
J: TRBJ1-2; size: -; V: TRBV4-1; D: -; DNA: TGCGCCAGCAGCCAAGTCATTGCGTCTAGTGGCTACACCTTC; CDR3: CASSQVIASSGYTF
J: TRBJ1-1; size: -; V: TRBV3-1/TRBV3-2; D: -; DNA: TGTGCCAGCAGCCAACCAGGGTTTGGGGACACTGAAGCTTTCTTT; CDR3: CASSQPGFGDTEAFF
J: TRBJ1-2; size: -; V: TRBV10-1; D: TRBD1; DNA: TGCGCCAGCAGTGCTCGGGACAGGGCAAATGGCTACACCTTC; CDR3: CASSARDRANGYTF
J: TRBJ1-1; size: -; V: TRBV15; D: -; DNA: TGTGCCACCAGCAGAGTTTACGGGTACACTGAAGCTTTCTTT; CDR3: CATSRVYGYTEAFF
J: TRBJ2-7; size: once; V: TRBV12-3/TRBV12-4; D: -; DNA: TGTGCCAGCAGTTTGAGGATGTACGAGCAGTACTTC; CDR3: CASSLRMYEQYF
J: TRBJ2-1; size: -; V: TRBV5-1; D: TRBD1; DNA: TGCGCCAGCAGCCCGGACAGGGGCGAGCAGTTCTTC; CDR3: CASSPDRGEQFF
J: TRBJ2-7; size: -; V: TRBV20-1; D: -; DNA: TGCAGTGCTAGTCCGGTCGGGAGATCTACAACCTACGAGCAGTACTTC; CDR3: CSASPVGRSTTYEQYF
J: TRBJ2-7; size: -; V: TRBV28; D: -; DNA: TGTGCCAGCAGCCACAGGTCCCCCTACGAGCAGTACTTC; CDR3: CASSHRSPYEQYF
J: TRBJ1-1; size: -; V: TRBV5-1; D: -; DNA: TGCGCCAGCAATGTAGGAGTCCAAGTGAACACTGAAGCTTTCTTT; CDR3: CASNVGVQVNTEAFF
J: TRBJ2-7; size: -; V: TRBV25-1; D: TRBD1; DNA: TGTGCCAGCAGTGATGACAGGGGGGCCTACGAGCAGTACTTC; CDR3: CASSDDRGAYEQYF
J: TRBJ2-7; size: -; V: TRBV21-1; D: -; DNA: TGTGCCAGCAGCAAAGGGGGTCCCAGCGGGGTAGCCCATGCCTACGAGCAGTACTTC; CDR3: CASSKGGPSGVAHAYEQYF
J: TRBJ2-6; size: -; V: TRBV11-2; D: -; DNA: TGTGCCAGCAGCTTTCCACAGTTCGCTGCTGGGGCCAACGTCCTGACTTTC; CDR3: CASSFPQFAAGANVLTF
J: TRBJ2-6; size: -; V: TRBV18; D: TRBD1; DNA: TGTGCCAGCTCATTATCCGGGACAGGCCTCCCTGGGGCCAACGTCCTGACTTTC; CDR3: CASSLSGTGLPGANVLTF
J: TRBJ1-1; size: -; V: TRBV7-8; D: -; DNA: TGTGCCAGCGGACGGGGGGGCCTGAACACTGAAGCTTTCTTT; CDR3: CASGRGGLNTEAFF
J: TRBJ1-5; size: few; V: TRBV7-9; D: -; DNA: TGTGCCAGCAGCCCCGGCGGGGCTCAGCCCCAGCATTTT; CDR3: CASSPGGAQPQHF
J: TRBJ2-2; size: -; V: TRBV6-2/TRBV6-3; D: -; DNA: TGTGCCAGCAGTTACTCCGAGGATCCAAACTCTAACACCGGGGAGCTGTTTTTT; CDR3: CASSYSEDPNSNTGELFF
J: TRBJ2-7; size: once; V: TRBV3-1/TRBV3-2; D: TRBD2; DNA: TGTGCCAGCAGCTCCCTCGAGGTAGCGGGGCCCACCGAGCAGTACTTC; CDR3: CASSSLEVAGPTEQYF
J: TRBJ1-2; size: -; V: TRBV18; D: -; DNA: TGTGCCAGCTCACCGAACGAACAGAACTATGGCTACACCTTC; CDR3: CASSPNEQNYGYTF
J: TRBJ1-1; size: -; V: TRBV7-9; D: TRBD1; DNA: TGTGCCAGCAGTTTATTAGGATTCGGGACAGGGAAAGAAGCTTTCTTT; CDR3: CASSLLGFGTGKEAFF
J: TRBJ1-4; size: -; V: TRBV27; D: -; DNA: TGTGCCAGCAAGGCGTGGGGGGCAACTAATGAAAAACTGTTTTTT; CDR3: CASKAWGATNEKLFF
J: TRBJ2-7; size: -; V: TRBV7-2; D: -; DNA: TGTGCCAGCAGCCCTGGGTCGGCGGCCACCGAGCAGTACTTC; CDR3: CASSPGSAATEQYF
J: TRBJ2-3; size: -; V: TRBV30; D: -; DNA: TGTGCCTGGAGGGCTCTTAGCACAGATACGCAGTATTTT; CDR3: CAWRALSTDTQYF
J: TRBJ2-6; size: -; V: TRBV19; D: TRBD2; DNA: TGTGCCAGTAGCCCACTAGCGGGAGGAAGCTCTGGGGCCAACGTCCTGACTTTC; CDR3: CASSPLAGGSSGANVLTF
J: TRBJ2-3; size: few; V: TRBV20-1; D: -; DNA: TGCAGTGCTACTGAACAGTCAGGCGCAGATACGCAGTATTTT; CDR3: CSATEQSGADTQYF
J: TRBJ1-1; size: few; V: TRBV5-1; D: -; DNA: TGCGCCAGCAGCCAGGGGACACAGAACACTGAAGCTTTCTTT; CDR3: CASSQGTQNTEAFF
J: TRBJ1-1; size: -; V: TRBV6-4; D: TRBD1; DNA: TGTGCCAGCAGTACAGGGGCGAACACTGAAGCTTTCTTT; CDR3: CASSTGANTEAFF
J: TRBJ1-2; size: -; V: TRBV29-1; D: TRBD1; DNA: TGCAGCGTTGAAGGGACAGGGGGCCACTATGGCTACACCTTC; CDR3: CSVEGTGGHYGYTF
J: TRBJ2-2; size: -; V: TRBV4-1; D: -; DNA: TGCGCCAGCAGTCGGTGGGGGGAGAACACCGGGGAGCTGTTTTTT; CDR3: CASSRWGENTGELFF
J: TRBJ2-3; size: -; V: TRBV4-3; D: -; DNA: TGCGCCAGCAGCCAAGATCCCCCCCCGACAGCGACCAGCACAGATACGCAGTATTTT; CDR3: CASSQDPPPTATSTDTQYF
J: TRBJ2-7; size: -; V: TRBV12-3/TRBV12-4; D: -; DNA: TGTGCCAGCAGTCCGGGGTTCTCCTACGAGCAGTACTTC; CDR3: CASSPGFSYEQYF
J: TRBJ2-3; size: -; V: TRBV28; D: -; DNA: TGTGCCAGCATAGGGGGTCTGCAGGCATTAGTTTGGGCAGATACGCAGTATTTT; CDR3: CASIGGLQALVWADTQYF
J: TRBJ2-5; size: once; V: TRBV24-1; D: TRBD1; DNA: TGTGCCACCGGGGATGGACAGGGTGGGAGAGAGACCCAGTACTTC; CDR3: CATGDGQGGRETQYF
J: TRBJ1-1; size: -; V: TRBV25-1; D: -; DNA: TGTGCCAGCAGTGAATTAAACAGGGTGTACACTGAAGCTTTCTTT; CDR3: CASSELNRVYTEAFF
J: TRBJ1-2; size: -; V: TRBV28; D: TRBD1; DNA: TGTGCCAGCAGACCGACAGGGAAGGGTGGCTACACCTTC; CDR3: CASRPTGKGGYTF
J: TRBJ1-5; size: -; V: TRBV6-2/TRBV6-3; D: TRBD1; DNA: TGTGCCAGCAGTGACAGGGTTCATGGCAATCAGCCCCAGCATTTT; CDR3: CASSDRVHGNQPQHF
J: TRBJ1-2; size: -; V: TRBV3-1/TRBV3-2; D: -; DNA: TGTGCCAGCAGCCAAGCTCAAGCAGGCGGCTACACCTTC; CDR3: CASSQAQAGGYTF
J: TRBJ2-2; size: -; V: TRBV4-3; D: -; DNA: TGCGCCAGCAGCCAAGATCTTGGGGGACAAAGAACCGGGGAGCTGTTTTTT; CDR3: CASSQDLGGQRTGELFF
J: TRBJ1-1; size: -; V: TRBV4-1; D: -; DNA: TGCGCCAGCAGCCCCGACGGGACACAGAACACTGAAGCTTTCTTT; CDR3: CASSPDGTQNTEAFF
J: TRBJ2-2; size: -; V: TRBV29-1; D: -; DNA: TGCAGCGTCCAAGCCGAAGGGGGAAGGGCCGGGGAGCTGTTTTTT; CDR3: CSVQAEGGRAGELFF
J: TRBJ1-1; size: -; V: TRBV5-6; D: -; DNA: TGTGCCAGCAGCTTCCGGCAGGGGAACACTGAAGCTTTCTTT; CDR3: CASSFRQGNTEAFF
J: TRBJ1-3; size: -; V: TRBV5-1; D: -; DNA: TGCGCCAGCAGCTTGGACGGGTCAGGAAACACCATATATTTT; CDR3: CASSLDGSGNTIYF
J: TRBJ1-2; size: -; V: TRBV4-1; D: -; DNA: TGCGCCAGCAGTTCAGGGGAATTTTATGGCTACACCTTC; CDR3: CASSSGEFYGYTF
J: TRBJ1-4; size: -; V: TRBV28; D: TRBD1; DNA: TGTGCCAGCAGTTTAACAGGGGGCTCTAGGGGTAATGAAAAACTGTTTTTT; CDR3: CASSLTGGSRGNEKLFF
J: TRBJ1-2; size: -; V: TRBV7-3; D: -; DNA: TGTGCCAGCAGCCTAGGGGAGGGAAGCTATGGCTACACCTTC; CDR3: CASSLGEGSYGYTF
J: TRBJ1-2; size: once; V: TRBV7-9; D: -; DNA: TGTGCCAGCAGCCGCGACACACACTATGGCTACACCTTC; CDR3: CASSRDTHYGYTF
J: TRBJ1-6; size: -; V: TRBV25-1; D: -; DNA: TGTGCCAGCAGTCCGGGGGTCTATAATTCACCCCTCCACTTT; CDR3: CASSPGVYNSPLHF
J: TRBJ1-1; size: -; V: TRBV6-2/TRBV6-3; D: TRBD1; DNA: TGTGCCAGCAGCTATGAGGGACAGGGTACTGAAGCTTTCTTT; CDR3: CASSYEGQGTEAFF
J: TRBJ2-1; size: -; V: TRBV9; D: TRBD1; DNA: TGTGCCAGCAGCGGCGGACAGGGGGCCAATGAGCAGTTCTTC; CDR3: CASSGGQGANEQFF
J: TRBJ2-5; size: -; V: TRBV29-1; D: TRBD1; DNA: TGCAGCGCGTTGTCAAGGACAGGGCCGGAGACCCAGTACTTC; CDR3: CSALSRTGPETQYF
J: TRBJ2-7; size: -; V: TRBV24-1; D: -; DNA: TGTGCCACCAGTGAGCCAGGTGGGTACGAGCAGTACTTC; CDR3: CATSEPGGYEQYF
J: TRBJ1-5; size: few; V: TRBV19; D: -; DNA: TGTGCCAGTAGTACAAACACAGGGAAACAGCCCCAGCATTTT; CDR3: CASSTNTGKQPQHF